This T cell receptor (beta chain) was sequenced during a study of T-cell memory formation after mild COVID-19. For the study at large: TCR clusters showed largely donor specificity. Study findings and constraints: The study found contracting CD4+ clones mainly in CM and EM and contracting CD8+ clones in EMRA.

Worth noting for this clonotype: As yet, its antigen is unknown.

MiXCR, run by TCRdb on the 5' RACE reads, gives a single entry per CDR3 protein. The data contain over 300,000 distinct CDR3 sequences, around a fifth of them singletons. This CDR3 comprises 15 residues. Germline V lookup: CDR1 MGHRA, CDR2 YSYEKL. The germline V and J ends were trimmed by 2 bases and 6 bases, with 16 bases remaining between them. Material for sequencing was PBMCs or a T cell subset sorted from them (not recorded which). This receptor was identified in a man younger than 35 who had mild COVID-19 (a few samples of this study predate the infection). Cell type and time point are not known. The chain links TRBV4-1 to TRBJ1-1; tentative D call: TRBD1 (6 bases). The CDR3 loop is CASSQPAGASPEAFF. CDR3 nucleotides: TGCGCCAGCAGCCAACCCGCGGGGGCAAGCCCTGAAGCTTTCTTT.